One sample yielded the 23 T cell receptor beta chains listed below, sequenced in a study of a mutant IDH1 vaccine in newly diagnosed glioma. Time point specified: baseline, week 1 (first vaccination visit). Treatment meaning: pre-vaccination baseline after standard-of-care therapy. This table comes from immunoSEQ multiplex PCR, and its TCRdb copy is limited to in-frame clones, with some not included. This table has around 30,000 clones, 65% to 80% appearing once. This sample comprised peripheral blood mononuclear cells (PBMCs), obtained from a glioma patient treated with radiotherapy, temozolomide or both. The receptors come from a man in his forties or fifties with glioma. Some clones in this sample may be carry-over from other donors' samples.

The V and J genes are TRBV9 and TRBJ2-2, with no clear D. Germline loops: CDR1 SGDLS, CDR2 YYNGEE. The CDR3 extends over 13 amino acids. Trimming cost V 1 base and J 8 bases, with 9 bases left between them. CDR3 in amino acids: CASSVTPGGELFF. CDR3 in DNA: TGTGCCAGCAGCGTAACCCCCGGAGGGGAGCTGTTTTTT.

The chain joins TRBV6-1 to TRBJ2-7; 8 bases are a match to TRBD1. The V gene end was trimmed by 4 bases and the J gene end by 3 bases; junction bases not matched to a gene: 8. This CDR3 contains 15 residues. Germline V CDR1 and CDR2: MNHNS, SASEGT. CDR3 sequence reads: CASSGGQGSYYEQYF. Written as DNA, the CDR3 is TGTGCCAGCAGTGGAGGACAGGGATCATACTACGAGCAGTACTTC.

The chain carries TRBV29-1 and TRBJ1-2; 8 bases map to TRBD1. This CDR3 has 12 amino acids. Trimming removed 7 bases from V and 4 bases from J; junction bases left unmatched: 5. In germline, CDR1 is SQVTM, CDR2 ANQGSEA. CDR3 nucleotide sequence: TGCAGCGCCCCCGACAGGGGCTATGGCTACACCTTC. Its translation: CSAPDRGYGYTF.

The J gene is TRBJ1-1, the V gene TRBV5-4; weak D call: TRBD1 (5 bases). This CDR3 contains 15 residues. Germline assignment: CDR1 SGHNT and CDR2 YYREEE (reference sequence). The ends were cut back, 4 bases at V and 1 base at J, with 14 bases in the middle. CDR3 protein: CASSPGPEWNTEAFF. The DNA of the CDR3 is TGTGCCAGCAGCCCGGGGCCGGAGTGGAACACTGAAGCTTTCTTT.

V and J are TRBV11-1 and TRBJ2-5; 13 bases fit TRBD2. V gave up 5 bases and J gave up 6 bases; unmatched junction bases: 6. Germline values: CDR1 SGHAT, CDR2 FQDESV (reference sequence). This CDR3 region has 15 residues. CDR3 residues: CASSALAGGLKTQYF. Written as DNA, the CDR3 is TGTGCCAGCAGCGCACTAGCGGGGGGGCTGAAGACCCAGTACTTC.

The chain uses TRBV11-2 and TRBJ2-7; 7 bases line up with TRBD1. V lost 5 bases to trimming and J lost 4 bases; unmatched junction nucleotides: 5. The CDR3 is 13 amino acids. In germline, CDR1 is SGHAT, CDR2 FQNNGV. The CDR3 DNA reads TGTGCCAGCAGCCCGGGACAGTTATACGAGCAGTACTTC. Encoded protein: CASSPGQLYEQYF.

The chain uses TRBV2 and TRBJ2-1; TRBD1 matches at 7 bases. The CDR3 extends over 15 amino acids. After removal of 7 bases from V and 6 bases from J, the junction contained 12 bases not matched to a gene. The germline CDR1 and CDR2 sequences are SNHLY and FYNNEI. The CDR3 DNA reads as TGTGCCAGCACCTTGGGGCCCGGACAGGTCAATGAGCAGTTCTTC. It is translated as CASTLGPGQVNEQFF.

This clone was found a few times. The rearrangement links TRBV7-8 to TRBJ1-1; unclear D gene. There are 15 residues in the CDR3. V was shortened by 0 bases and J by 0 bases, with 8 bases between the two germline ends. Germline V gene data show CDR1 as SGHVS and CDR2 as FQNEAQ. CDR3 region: CASSLATGMNTEAFF. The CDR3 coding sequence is TGTGCCAGCAGCTTAGCCACTGGAATGAACACTGAAGCTTTCTTT.

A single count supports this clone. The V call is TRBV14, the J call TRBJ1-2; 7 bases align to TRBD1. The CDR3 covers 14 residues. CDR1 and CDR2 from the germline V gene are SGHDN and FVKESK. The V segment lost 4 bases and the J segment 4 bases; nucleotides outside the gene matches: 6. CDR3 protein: CASSRGTARYGYTF. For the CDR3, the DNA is TGTGCCAGCAGCCGCGGGACAGCCCGCTATGGCTACACCTTC.

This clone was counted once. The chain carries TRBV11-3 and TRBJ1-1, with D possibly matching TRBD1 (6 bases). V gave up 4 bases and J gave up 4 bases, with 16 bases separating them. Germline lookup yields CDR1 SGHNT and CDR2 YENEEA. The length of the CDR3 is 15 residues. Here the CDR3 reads CASSSRGGGLTEAFF. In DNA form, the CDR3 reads TGTGCCAGCAGCTCACGAGGGGGGGGGCTCACTGAAGCTTTCTTT.

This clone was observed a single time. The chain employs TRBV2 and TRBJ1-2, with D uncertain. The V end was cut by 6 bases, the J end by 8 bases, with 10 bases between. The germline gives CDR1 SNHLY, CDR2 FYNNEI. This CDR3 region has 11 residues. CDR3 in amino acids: CASREQEGYTF. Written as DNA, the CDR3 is TGTGCCAGCAGGGAGCAAGAGGGCTACACCTTC.

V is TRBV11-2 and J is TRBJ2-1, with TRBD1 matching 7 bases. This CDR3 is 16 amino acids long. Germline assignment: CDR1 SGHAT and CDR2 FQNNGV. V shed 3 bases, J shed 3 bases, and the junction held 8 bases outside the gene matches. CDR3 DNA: TGTGCCAGCAGCTTGGGACCAGACAGGGTCTACAATGAGCAGTTCTTC. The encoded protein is CASSLGPDRVYNEQFF.

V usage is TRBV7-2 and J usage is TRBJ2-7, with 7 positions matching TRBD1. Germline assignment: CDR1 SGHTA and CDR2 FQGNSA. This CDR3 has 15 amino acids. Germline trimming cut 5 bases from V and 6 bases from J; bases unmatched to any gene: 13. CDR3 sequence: CASSTSQGPYSEQYF. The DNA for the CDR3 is TGTGCCAGCAGCACCTCACAGGGGCCTTACTCCGAGCAGTACTTC.

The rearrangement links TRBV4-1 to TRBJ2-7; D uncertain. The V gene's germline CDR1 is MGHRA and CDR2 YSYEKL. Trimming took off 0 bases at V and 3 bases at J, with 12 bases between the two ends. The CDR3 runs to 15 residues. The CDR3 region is CASSQDVAPNYEQYF. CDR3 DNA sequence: TGCGCCAGCAGCCAAGATGTGGCGCCGAACTACGAGCAGTACTTC.

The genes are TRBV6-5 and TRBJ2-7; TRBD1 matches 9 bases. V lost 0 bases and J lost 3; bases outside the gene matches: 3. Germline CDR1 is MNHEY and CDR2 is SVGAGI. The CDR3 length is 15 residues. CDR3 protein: CASSYSGTGNYEQYF. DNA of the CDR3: TGTGCCAGCAGTTACTCCGGGACAGGGAACTACGAGCAGTACTTC.

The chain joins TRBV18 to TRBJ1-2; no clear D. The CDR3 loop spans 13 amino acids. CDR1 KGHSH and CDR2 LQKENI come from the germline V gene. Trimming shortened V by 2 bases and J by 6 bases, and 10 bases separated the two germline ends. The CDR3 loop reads CASSPLGPDGYTF. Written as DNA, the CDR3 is TGTGCCAGCTCACCATTAGGACCCGATGGCTACACCTTC.

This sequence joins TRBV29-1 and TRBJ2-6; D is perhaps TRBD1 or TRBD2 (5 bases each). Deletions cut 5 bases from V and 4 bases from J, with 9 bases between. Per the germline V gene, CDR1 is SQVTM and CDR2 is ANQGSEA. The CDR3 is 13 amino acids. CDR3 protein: CSVRGAGANVLTF. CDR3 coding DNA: TGCAGCGTTAGGGGAGCGGGGGCCAACGTCCTGACTTTC. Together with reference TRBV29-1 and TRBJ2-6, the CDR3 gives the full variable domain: SAVISQKPSRDICQRGTSLTIQCQVDSQVTMMFWYRQQPGQSLTLIATANQGSEATYESGFVIDKFPISRPNLTFSTLTVSNMSPEDSSIYLCSVRGAGANVLTFGAGSRLTVL.

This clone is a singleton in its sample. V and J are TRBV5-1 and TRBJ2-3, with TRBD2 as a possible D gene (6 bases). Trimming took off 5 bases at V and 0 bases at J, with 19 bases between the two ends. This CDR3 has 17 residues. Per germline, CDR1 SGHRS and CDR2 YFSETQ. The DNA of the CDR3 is TGCGCCAGCAGAACAGCCCTAGCGACCGGTAGCACAGATACGCAGTATTTT. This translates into CASRTALATGSTDTQYF.

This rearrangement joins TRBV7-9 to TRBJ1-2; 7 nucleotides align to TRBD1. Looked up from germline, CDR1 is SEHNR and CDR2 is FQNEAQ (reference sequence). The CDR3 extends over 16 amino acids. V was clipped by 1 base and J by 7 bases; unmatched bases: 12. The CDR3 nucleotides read TGTGCCAGCAGCTTAGAGACGACAGGGACGACTCCTGGCTACACCTTC. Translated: CASSLETTGTTPGYTF.

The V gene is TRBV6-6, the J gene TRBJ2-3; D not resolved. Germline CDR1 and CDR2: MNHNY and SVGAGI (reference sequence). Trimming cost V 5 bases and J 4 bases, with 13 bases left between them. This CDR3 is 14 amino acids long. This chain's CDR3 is CASSPWVGADTQYF. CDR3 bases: TGTGCCAGCAGTCCTTGGGTCGGAGCAGATACGCAGTATTTT.

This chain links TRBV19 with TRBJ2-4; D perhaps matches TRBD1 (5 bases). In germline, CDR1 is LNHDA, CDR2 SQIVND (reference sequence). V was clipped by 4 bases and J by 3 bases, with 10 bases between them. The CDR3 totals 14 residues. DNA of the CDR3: TGTGCCAGTAGTAACGAAAGGGGCAAAAACATTCAGTACTTC. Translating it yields CASSNERGKNIQYF.

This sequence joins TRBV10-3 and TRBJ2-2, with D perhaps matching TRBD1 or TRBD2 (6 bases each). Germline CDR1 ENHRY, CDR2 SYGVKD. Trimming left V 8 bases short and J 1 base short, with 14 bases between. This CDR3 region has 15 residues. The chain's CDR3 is CAIGRTDRNTGELFF. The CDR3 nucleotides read TGTGCCATCGGGAGGACAGATCGGAACACCGGGGAGCTGTTTTTT.

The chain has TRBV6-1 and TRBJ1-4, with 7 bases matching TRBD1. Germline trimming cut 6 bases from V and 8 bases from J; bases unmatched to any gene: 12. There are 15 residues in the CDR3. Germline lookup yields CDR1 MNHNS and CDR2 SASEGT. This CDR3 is CASSLGTVSNEKLFF. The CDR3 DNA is TGTGCCAGCAGCTTAGGGACAGTATCAAACGAAAAACTGTTTTTT.